Each of the 23 T cell receptor beta chains below was sequenced from the same sample in a study of shared clonotypes between healthy human individuals. Sequencing was performed with immunoSEQ multiplex PCR; in TCRdb, only in-frame clones are kept and a portion is missing. The sample has over a million clones; around 97% are singletons. Sequences were obtained from naive CD4+ T cells sorted from blood. Specified subset: CD45RA+ positively selected. These receptors all come from a young man in good health.

The table lists this clone with a count of one. A read error may account for a junction end that differs from germline. The chain is built from TRBV7-8 and TRBJ2-7; unclear D gene. This CDR3 is built from 12 residues. Germline assignment: CDR1 SGHVS and CDR2 FQNEAQ. The CDR3 is CVSSQAGYEQYF. CDR3 bases: TGTGTCAGCTCCCAGGCAGGTTACGAGCAGTACTTC.

The chain recombines TRBV5-1 with TRBJ1-1; D remains ambiguous. The CDR3 has 15 amino acids. Germline lookup yields CDR1 SGHRS and CDR2 YFSETQ. Trimming pared 0 bases from V and 0 bases from J, leaving 9 bases between. The CDR3 bases are TGCGCCAGCAGCTTGGCCGTGGGGTTGAACACTGAAGCTTTCTTT. It encodes CASSLAVGLNTEAFF.

The CDR3 sequence is CASTVSSDTQYF. The CDR3 DNA reads as TGTGCCAGCACCGTTTCGTCGGATACGCAGTATTTT. The J gene is TRBJ2-3, the V gene TRBV7-9; D gene uncertain. Deletions cut 7 bases from V and 6 bases from J, with 11 bases between. Germline CDR1 and CDR2: SEHNR and FQNEAQ (reference sequence). The CDR3 sequence is 12 residues long.

V usage is TRBV9 and J usage is TRBJ2-3; a possible D gene is TRBD2 (6 bases). Germline V gene data show CDR1 as SGDLS and CDR2 as YYNGEE. V was clipped by 4 bases and J by 9 bases, with 21 bases between them. This CDR3 contains 15 residues. For the CDR3, the DNA is TGTGCCAGCAGCAAGGCCCAGGGACTTTCAGTAACGCAGTATTTT. It specifies CASSKAQGLSVTQYF.

This clone was seen once. The chain couples TRBV18 to TRBJ2-1; 9 bases are a match to TRBD2. Germline V gene lookup returns CDR1 KGHSH and CDR2 LQKENI. The CDR3 is 20 amino acids. J lost 0 bases, V lost 3 bases, and 15 bases had no gene match. The CDR3 region has the DNA TGTGCCAGCTCACCTCGGGGGATTCTAGCGGGAACAAGCTCCTACAATGAGCAGTTCTTC. Translated: CASSPRGILAGTSSYNEQFF.

The chain has TRBV7-2 and TRBJ1-1; TRBD1 matches 8 bases. The germline gives CDR1 SGHTA, CDR2 FQGNSA. V lost 2 bases and J lost 11; bases outside the gene matches: 4. The CDR3 has 12 residues. In DNA form, the CDR3 reads TGTGCCAGCAGCTTATCGCAGGGGGCGGCTTTCTTT. Its translation: CASSLSQGAAFF.

A remark on this clone: This sample includes further DNA sequences coding for the same CDR3. The V and J genes are TRBV5-4 and TRBJ2-1; TRBD2 might be the D (7 bases). Looked up from germline, CDR1 is SGHNT and CDR2 is YYREEE (reference sequence). There are 16 residues in the CDR3. The V end was cut by 4 bases, the J end by 5 bases, with 19 bases between. The CDR3 DNA is TGTGCCAGCAGCCTAGGGGGGCTAGCGGAGAACAATGAGCAGTTCTTC. It encodes CASSLGGLAENNEQFF.

Notes on this clone: In the same sample, other DNA sequences code for this CDR3. The V call is TRBV18, the J call TRBJ2-3; possible D gene TRBD1, 5 bases. Germline values: CDR1 KGHSH, CDR2 LQKENI. The CDR3 is made up of 13 amino acids. Trimming stripped 3 bases from V and 2 bases from J, with 6 bases between. DNA for the CDR3: TGTGCCAGCTCACCGGACACCACAGATACGCAGTATTTT. Its protein product is CASSPDTTDTQYF.

The V call is TRBV6-6, the J call TRBJ2-7; TRBD1 aligns across 8 bases. J lost 5 bases, V lost 6 bases, and 3 bases had no gene match. Germline V gives CDR1 MNHNY, CDR2 SVGAGI (reference sequence). The CDR3 extends over 12 amino acids. CDR3 coding DNA: TGTGCCAGCAGCTCGGACAGGGACGAGCAGTACTTC. Its protein is CASSSDRDEQYF.

The rearrangement joins TRBV19 to TRBJ2-6; tentative D call: TRBD2 (5 bases). CDR3 length: 14 residues. CDR1 and CDR2 (germline): LNHDA, SQIVND (reference sequence). V gave up 8 bases and J gave up 0 bases, with 8 bases separating them. CDR3 amino acids: CASGSGSGANVLTF. CDR3 nucleotide sequence: TGTGCCAGTGGCAGCGGCTCTGGGGCCAACGTCCTGACTTTC.

This rearrangement joins TRBV29-1 to TRBJ2-7; TRBD2 matches 11 bases. Germline-derived CDR1 and CDR2 are SQVTM and ANQGSEA. The V segment lost 4 bases and the J segment 4 bases; nucleotides outside the gene matches: 6. This CDR3 spans 14 amino acids. This CDR3 is CSVVLAGVLYEQYF. CDR3 DNA sequence: TGCAGCGTTGTACTAGCGGGAGTTTTATACGAGCAGTACTTC.

This chain links TRBV11-2 with TRBJ2-7; 10 nucleotides line up with TRBD1. CDR3 length equals 17 residues. V lost 2 bases to trimming and J lost 0 bases; unmatched junction nucleotides: 7. Germline V gives CDR1 SGHAT, CDR2 FQNNGV. The CDR3 loop is CASSLSGTGVNSYEQYF. The DNA of the CDR3 is TGTGCCAGCAGCTTATCCGGGACAGGGGTGAACTCCTACGAGCAGTACTTC. Full variable domain (outside the CDR3, taken from reference TRBV11-2 and TRBJ2-7): EAGVAQSPRYKIIEKRQSVAFWCNPISGHATLYWYQQILGQGPKLLIQFQNNGVVDDSQLPKDRFSAERLKGVDSTLKIQPAKLEDSAVYLCASSLSGTGVNSYEQYFGPGTRLTVT.

The gene calls are TRBV18 and TRBJ2-1; D might be TRBD1 (6 bases). Germline values: CDR1 KGHSH, CDR2 LQKENI. Trimming took 2 bases from V and 6 from J, leaving 11 bases between them. CDR3 size: 14 residues. The CDR3 region is CASSPWDMSNEQFF. The CDR3 coding sequence is TGTGCCAGCTCACCATGGGACATGTCCAATGAGCAGTTCTTC.

Comments on this clone: The same CDR3 is also encoded by other DNA sequences in this sample. The genes are TRBV6-6 and TRBJ1-2; the D gene is possibly TRBD1 (5 bases). The CDR3 extends over 13 amino acids. In germline, CDR1 is MNHNY, CDR2 SVGAGI (reference sequence). Trimming removed 5 bases from V and 2 bases from J, with 9 bases in between. CDR3 coding DNA: TGTGCCAGCAGTACGTCAGGGAACTATGGCTACACCTTC. It encodes CASSTSGNYGYTF.

This clone appeared a single time. The V and J genes are TRBV21-1 and TRBJ2-7; the table assigns TRBD2, which was not confirmed against the DNA. TRBV21-1 counts as a pseudogene. The CDR3 is 16 residues long. The chain's CDR3 is CASSKVLRTSPYEQYF. The CDR3 DNA follows: TGTGCCAGCAGCAAAGTTTTAAGGACTAGCCCCTACGAGCAGTACTTC.

J is TRBJ1-1 and V is TRBV2; D unclear. The V gene's germline CDR1 is SNHLY and CDR2 FYNNEI. V lost 11 bases, J lost 1 base, and 20 bases lay in between. There are 15 residues in the CDR3. The CDR3, as DNA: TGTGCCGCCCGAGAGGTGGAACAACGGAACACTGAAGCTTTCTTT. It encodes CAAREVEQRNTEAFF.

V gene TRBV10-1 combines with J gene TRBJ2-7; D ambiguous. The V and J ends lost 5 bases and 0 bases respectively, with 5 bases between them. The germline gives CDR1 WNHNN, CDR2 SYGVQD (reference sequence). The CDR3 has 12 amino acids. CDR3 loop: CASSLNSYEQYF. For the CDR3, the DNA is TGCGCCAGCAGTCTTAACTCCTACGAGCAGTACTTC.

DNA of the CDR3: TGTGCCAGCAGCTATGGGACTAGCGGGAGCGGGTTACAGCGTGGGCAGTTCTTC. The encoded protein is CASSYGTSGSGLQRGQFF. This rearrangement joins TRBV11-1 to TRBJ2-1, with 14 bases that match TRBD2. The CDR3 is 18 amino acids. Germline V CDR1 and CDR2: SGHAT, FQDESV (reference sequence). V lost 4 bases, J lost 12 bases, and 17 bases stayed unmatched.

The chain has TRBV11-2 and TRBJ2-2; D possibly uses TRBD1 or TRBD2 (5 bases each). The V gene's germline CDR1 is SGHAT and CDR2 FQNNGV. The CDR3 runs 16 residues. Trimming shortened V by 6 bases and J by 3 bases, and 17 bases separated the two germline ends. This CDR3 reads CASRPSGQKDTGELFF. In DNA, the CDR3 is TGTGCCAGCAGACCCTCGGGGCAGAAGGACACCGGGGAGCTGTTTTTT.

This clone was detected once. The rearrangement uses TRBV28 and TRBJ1-5, with TRBD1 matching 7 bases. This CDR3 is built from 15 residues. Trimming at V came to 6 bases and at J to 0 bases, leaving 5 bases not matched to a gene. Germline V gene sequence: CDR1 MDHEN, CDR2 SYDVKM. The CDR3 DNA follows: TGTGCCAGCAGCCCGACAGGGATTAGCAATCAGCCCCAGCATTTT. This codes for CASSPTGISNQPQHF.

V and J are TRBV7-6 and TRBJ2-7, with D maybe TRBD2 (6 bases). CDR1 is SGHVS, CDR2 FNYEAQ, per germline. This CDR3 spans 15 amino acids. V lost 1 base, J lost 4 bases, and 14 bases lay in between. Here the CDR3 DNA reads TGTGCCAGCAGCTTAGTTGGGGGGAGCCGGTACGAGCAGTACTTC. It translates to CASSLVGGSRYEQYF.

This chain's CDR3 is CASSPYSRGRALGTQYF. The CDR3 region has the DNA TGTGCCAGCAGCCCTTATTCGCGCGGGAGGGCCCTCGGTACGCAGTATTTT. This chain connects TRBV11-2 to TRBJ2-3; TRBD2 matches at 9 bases. Germline loops: CDR1 SGHAT, CDR2 FQNNGV. This CDR3 has 17 residues. J gave up 8 bases and V 5 bases, and 17 bases lay outside the gene matches.

This clone was observed a single time. The genes are TRBV2 and TRBJ2-3, with D unresolved. Per the germline V gene, CDR1 is SNHLY and CDR2 is FYNNEI. The CDR3 is made up of 15 amino acids. The V end lost 7 bases, the J end lost 0 bases, and 14 bases lay between the germline ends. This CDR3 is CASIVARPSTDTQYF. In nucleotides, the CDR3 is TGTGCCAGCATCGTCGCGCGCCCTAGCACAGATACGCAGTATTTT.